The source of this T cell receptor beta chain is a study of T cell responses to AZD1222 COVID-19 vaccine. Sequencing used immunoSEQ multiplex PCR; TCRdb keeps in-frame clones, though not all of them. The table has approximately 120,000 clones, 88% seen once. From germline, CDR1 is LNHNV and CDR2 YYDKDF (reference sequence). CDR3 size: 14 residues. The V end lost 0 bases, the J end lost 7 bases, and 12 bases lay between the germline ends. The sequence was collected from an adult in good health. V usage is TRBV15 and J usage is TRBJ2-5; the D is unclear. Specimen: peripheral blood, collected on day 0 of MenACWY control vaccination. The CDR3 reads CATSRETEKGTQYF. As DNA, the CDR3 is TGTGCCACCAGCAGAGAAACAGAAAAAGGGACCCAGTACTTC.